This T cell receptor beta chain was recorded in a study of PD-1 blockade in classical Hodgkin lymphoma. Note on this clone: What it binds is unknown.

Every patient relapsed after autologous stem cell transplantation, and brentuximab vedotin exposure varied. In germline, CDR1 is MDHEN, CDR2 SYDVKM. CDR3 length equals 14 residues. Trimming removed 3 bases from V and 7 bases from J, with 12 bases in between. Using immunoSEQ multiplex PCR, the repertoire was profiled, and TCRdb retains in-frame clones only, with some absent. The table lists under 95,000 clones, around 90% of them singletons. Notes on the study in general: There remain no defined causes for the repertoire differences, which possibly reflect disease activity or prior therapy. In CD4+ cells, TCR diversity went up significantly by C4D1, but in CD8+ cells it did not.

The origin of this receptor is a human donor with classical Hodgkin lymphoma. The rearrangement links TRBV28 to TRBJ1-4, with D hard to call. The sample here was peripheral blood mononuclear cells (PBMCs), taken before the second cycle of nivolumab. Here the CDR3 reads CASSFSQRGEKLFF. The CDR3 nucleotides read TGTGCCAGCAGTTTTTCCCAACGCGGTGAAAAACTGTTTTTT.